These T cell receptor beta chains were read from a single sample in a study of blood T cell repertoires in COVID-19. Produced via immunoSEQ multiplex PCR; TCRdb's table is partial and in-frame only. Among 200,000 to 250,000 clones listed, approximately 80% were seen once. The source material was peripheral blood. Receptor source: a woman between 55 and 75 years old who had recovered from COVID-19. CDR3s leave out the opening cysteine and the closing phenylalanine or tryptophan. The order of the fields is V gene, CDR3 protein.

V: TRBV4-1
CDR3: ASSHSRLKGGNQPQH

V: TRBV6-5
CDR3: ASSYNGFQETQY

V: TRBV24-1
CDR3: ATSDQTSGAGELF

V: TRBV12-5
CDR3: ASGPIAGGPLEQF

V: TRBV6-4
CDR3: ASSVEGGIGELF

V: TRBV19
CDR3: ASSDRVIGQPQH

V: TRBV20-1
CDR3: SARFRRGLY

V: TRBV7-9
CDR3: ASSLRDLGYNEQF

V: TRBV27
CDR3: ASSFHQRDTGELF

V: TRBV6-5
CDR3: ASRYTGGDFYGYT

V: TRBV5-1
CDR3: ASSILPGLENEQF

V: TRBV21-1
CDR3: ASSKGTGLEGEKLF

V: TRBV19
CDR3: ASSGVSGANVLT

V: TRBV6-1
CDR3: ASSETRGPGNTIY

V: TRBV7-2
CDR3: ASSLLGGTQETQY

V: TRBV7-8
CDR3: ASSLDRTGQTQY

V: TRBV7-2
CDR3: ASSLERTSGGGEQY

V: TRBV5-1
CDR3: ASSLAGTAHGNTIY

V: TRBV2
CDR3: ASRTKPGLAARTDTQY

V: TRBV7-8
CDR3: ASSFLQGAGYEQY

V: TRBV2
CDR3: ASSDVAGGALSTDTQY

V: TRBV15
CDR3: ATSNRQTGRGYT

V: TRBV5-1
CDR3: ASSPQVNYGYT

V: TRBV4-3
CDR3: ASSQDAGAYNEQF

V: TRBV18
CDR3: ASSQGQGGYGYT

V: TRBV7-9
CDR3: ASSVTGDLGETQY

V: TRBV18
CDR3: ASSFGTSGVNEQY

V: TRBV2
CDR3: ASRGMTGHGYT

V: TRBV29-1
CDR3: SVEDLGGTEAF

V: TRBV3-1/TRBV3-2
CDR3: ASSPIVGGGASEQF

V: TRBV9
CDR3: ASSPPGLAGAGEQF

V: TRBV29-1
CDR3: SVEEGRYGYT

V: TRBV3-1/TRBV3-2
CDR3: ASSQGLSRGGTEAF

V: TRBV9
CDR3: ASSAPGETGNTIY

V: TRBV24-1
CDR3: ATSDPRTGDETQY

V: TRBV20-1
CDR3: SASLAHEQF

V: TRBV6-5
CDR3: ASSFPGATQY

V: TRBV25-1
CDR3: ASSEGGGLSETQY

V: TRBV18
CDR3: ASSLTGEGYT

V: TRBV18
CDR3: ASSPTPTGSWKY

V: TRBV4-2
CDR3: ASSQGGTGGRGYT

V: TRBV30
CDR3: AWGLTGGWGYT

V: TRBV5-8
CDR3: ASSSPSNTEAF

V: TRBV2
CDR3: ASSLQGRVGNTEAF

V: TRBV5-1
CDR3: ASRPTSGQETQY

V: TRBV4-1
CDR3: ASSQGQGGTYEQY

V: TRBV5-6
CDR3: ASSVTTGTGD

V: TRBV9
CDR3: ASSSSRVGGPLSSGNTIY

V: TRBV6-5
CDR3: ASSKTATNYGYT

V: TRBV12-3/TRBV12-4
CDR3: ASSLTQVDGYT

V: TRBV14
CDR3: ASSQGRPADLYEQY

V: TRBV18
CDR3: ASSISGGTEETQY

V: TRBV6-2/TRBV6-3
CDR3: ASSYRGGQPQH